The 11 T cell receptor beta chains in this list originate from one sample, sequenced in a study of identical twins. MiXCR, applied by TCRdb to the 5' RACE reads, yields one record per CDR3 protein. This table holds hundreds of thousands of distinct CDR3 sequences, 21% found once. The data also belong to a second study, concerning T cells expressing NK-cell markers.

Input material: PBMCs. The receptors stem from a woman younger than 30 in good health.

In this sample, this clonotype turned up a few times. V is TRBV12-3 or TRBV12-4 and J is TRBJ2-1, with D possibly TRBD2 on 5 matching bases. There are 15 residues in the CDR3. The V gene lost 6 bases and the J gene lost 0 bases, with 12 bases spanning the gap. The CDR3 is CASRSASYSYNEQFF. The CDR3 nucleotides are TGTGCCAGCAGAAGTGCTAGCTACTCCTACAATGAGCAGTTCTTC.

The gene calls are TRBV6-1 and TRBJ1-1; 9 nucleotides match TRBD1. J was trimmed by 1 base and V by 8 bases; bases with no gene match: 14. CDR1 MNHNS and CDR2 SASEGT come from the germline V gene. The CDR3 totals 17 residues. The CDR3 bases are TGTGCCAGCTCCACGATATTACAGGGGGCGAGGAACACTGAAGCTTTCTTT. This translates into CASSTILQGARNTEAFF.

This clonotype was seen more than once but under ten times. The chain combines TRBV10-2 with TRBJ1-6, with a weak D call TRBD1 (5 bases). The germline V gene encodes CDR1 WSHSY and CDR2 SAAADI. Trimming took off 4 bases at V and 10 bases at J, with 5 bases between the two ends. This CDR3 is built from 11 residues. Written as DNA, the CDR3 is TGCGCCAGCAGTGGGGGCTCACCCCTCCACTTT. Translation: CASSGGSPLHF.

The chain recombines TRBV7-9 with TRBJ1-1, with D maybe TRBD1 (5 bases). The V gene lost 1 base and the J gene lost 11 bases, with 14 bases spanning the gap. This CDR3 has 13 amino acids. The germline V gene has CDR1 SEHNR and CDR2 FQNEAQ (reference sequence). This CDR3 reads CASSLEEGTSAFF. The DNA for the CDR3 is TGTGCCAGCAGCTTAGAGGAAGGGACGAGTGCTTTCTTT.

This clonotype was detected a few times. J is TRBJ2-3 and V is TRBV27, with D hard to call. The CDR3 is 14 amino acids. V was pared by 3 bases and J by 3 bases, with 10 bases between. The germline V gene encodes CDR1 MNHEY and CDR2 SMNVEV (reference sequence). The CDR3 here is CASSFTRKTDTQYF. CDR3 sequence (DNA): TGTGCCAGCAGTTTTACCCGAAAAACAGATACGCAGTATTTT.

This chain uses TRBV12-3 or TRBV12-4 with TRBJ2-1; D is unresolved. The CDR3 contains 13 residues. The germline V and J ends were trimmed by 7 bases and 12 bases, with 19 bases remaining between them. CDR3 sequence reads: CASNPANDTSQFF. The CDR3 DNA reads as TGTGCCAGCAATCCTGCTAACGACACCTCGCAGTTCTTC.

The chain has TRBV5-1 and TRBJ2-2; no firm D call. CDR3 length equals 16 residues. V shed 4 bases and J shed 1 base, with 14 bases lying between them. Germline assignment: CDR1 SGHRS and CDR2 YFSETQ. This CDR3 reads CASSRTSAENTGELFF. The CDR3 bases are TGCGCCAGCAGCCGAACTTCGGCAGAGAACACCGGGGAGCTGTTTTTT. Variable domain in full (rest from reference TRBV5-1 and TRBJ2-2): KAGVTQTPRYLIKTRGQQVTLSCSPISGHRSVSWYQQTPGQGLQFLFEYFSETQRNKGNFPGRFSGRQFSNSRSEMNVSTLELGDSALYLCASSRTSAENTGELFFGEGSRLTVL.

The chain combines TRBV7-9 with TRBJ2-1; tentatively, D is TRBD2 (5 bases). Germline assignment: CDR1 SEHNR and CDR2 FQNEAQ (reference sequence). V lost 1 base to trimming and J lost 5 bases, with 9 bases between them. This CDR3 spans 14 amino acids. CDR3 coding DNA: TGTGCCAGCAGCTTAGGTAGCGTTAACAATGAGCAGTTCTTC. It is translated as CASSLGSVNNEQFF.

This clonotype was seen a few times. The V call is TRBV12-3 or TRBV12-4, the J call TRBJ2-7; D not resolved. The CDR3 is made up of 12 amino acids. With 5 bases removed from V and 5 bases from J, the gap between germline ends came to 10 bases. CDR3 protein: CASSPSWNEQYF. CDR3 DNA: TGTGCCAGCAGTCCGTCCTGGAACGAGCAGTACTTC.

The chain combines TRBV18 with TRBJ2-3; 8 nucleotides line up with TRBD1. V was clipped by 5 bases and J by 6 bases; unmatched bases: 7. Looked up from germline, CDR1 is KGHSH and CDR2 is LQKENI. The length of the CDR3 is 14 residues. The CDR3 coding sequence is TGTGCCAGCTCAACAGGGGGTGTGGACGATACGCAGTATTTT. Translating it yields CASSTGGVDDTQYF.

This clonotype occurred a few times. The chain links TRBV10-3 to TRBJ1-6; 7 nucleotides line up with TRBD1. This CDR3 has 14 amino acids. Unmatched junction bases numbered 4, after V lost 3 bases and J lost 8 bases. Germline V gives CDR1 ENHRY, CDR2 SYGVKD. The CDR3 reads CAISETGVDSPLHF. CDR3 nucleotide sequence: TGTGCCATCAGTGAAACAGGGGTAGATTCACCCCTCCACTTT.